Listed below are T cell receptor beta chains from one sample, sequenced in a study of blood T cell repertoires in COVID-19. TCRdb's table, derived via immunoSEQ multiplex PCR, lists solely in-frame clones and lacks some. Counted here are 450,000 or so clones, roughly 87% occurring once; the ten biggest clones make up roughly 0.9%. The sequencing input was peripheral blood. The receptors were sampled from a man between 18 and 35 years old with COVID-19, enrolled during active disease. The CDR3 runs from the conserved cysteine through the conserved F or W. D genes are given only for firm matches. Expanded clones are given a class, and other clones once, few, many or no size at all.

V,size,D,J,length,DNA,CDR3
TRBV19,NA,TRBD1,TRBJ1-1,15,TGTGCCAGTAGTTCGACAGGGCGATGGAACACTGAAGCTTTCTTT,CASSSTGRWNTEAFF
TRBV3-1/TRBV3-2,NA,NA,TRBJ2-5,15,TGTGCCAGCAGCCGTCCAGACACTGTCCGGAAGACCCAGTACTTC,CASSRPDTVRKTQYF
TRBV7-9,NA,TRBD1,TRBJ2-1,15,TGTGCCAGCAGCCAAGGGACAGCGCGCTACAATGAGCAGTTCTTC,CASSQGTARYNEQFF
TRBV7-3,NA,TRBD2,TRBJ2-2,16,TGTGCCAGCAGTCCTACGGGACTAGCGGCTACCGGGGAGCTGTTTTTT,CASSPTGLAATGELFF
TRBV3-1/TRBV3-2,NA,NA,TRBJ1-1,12,TGTGCCAGCAGCCAAACGGGAACTGAAGCTTTCTTT,CASSQTGTEAFF
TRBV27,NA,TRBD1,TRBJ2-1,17,TGTGCCAGCAGTTCAGGACAGGGACCAAAGGCATACAATGAGCAGTTCTTC,CASSSGQGPKAYNEQFF
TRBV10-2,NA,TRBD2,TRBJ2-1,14,TGCGCCAGCACAAAAGCGGGGGGCTACAATGAGCAGTTCTTC,CASTKAGGYNEQFF
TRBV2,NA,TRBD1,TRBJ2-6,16,TGTGCCAGCAGTGGGACAGGGGGACCTGGGGCCAACGTCCTGACTTTC,CASSGTGGPGANVLTF
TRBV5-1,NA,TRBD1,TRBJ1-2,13,TGCGCCAGCAGCTCGGGACAGCGCTATGGCTACACCTTC,CASSSGQRYGYTF
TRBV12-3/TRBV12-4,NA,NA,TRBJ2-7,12,TGTGCCAGCAGTTTCTCAACTAGAGAGCAGTACTTC,CASSFSTREQYF
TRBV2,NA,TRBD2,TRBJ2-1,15,TGTGCCAGCAGTGCTTTCTCTAGCGGGAGTGCTGAGCAGTTCTTC,CASSAFSSGSAEQFF
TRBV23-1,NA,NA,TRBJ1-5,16,TGCGCCAGCACCTACCGTTACAGGGATAGCAATCAGCCCCAGCATTTT,CASTYRYRDSNQPQHF
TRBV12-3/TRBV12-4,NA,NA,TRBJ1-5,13,TGTGCCAGCAGGACGACAGAGAATCAGCCCCAGCATTTT,CASRTTENQPQHF
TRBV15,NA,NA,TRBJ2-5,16,TGTGCCACCAGCCCCAGCACCCGACTAGTAGAAGAGACCCAGTACTTC,CATSPSTRLVEETQYF
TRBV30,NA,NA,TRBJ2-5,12,TGTGCCTGGAGTGCCGGGGTCGAGACCCAGTACTTC,CAWSAGVETQYF
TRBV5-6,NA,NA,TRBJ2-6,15,TGTGCCAGCAGCCCTACAGGGATTGGGGCCAACGTCCTGACTTTC,CASSPTGIGANVLTF
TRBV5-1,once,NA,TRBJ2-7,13,TGCGCCAGCAGCTGGAGGAATACCTACGAGCAGTACTTC,CASSWRNTYEQYF
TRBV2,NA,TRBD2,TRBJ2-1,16,TGTGCCAGCAGACCGACTAGCGGGGGCTCTTACAATGAGCAGTTCTTC,CASRPTSGGSYNEQFF
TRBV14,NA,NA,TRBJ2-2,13,TGTGCCAGCAGCCAAGATACAATCGGGGAGCTGTTTTTT,CASSQDTIGELFF
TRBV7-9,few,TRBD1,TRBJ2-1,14,TGTGCCAGCAGCTTAAGGTGGGACAGGATGGAGCAGTTCTTC,CASSLRWDRMEQFF
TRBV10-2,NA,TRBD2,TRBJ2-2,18,TGCGCCAGCATTTCCCCCGGGCGGGGGGGCGTGTACACCGGGGAGCTGTTTTTT,CASISPGRGGVYTGELFF
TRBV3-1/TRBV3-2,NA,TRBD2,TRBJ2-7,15,TGTGCCAGCAGCCAAGGACTAGCGGTTTCCTACGAGCAGTACTTC,CASSQGLAVSYEQYF
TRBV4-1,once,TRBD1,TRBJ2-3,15,TGCGCCAGCAGCCAACGGGACAGGGTGACAGATACGCAGTATTTT,CASSQRDRVTDTQYF
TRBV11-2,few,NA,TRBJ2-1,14,TGTGCCAGCAGCTTAGGTCGGGGGGCTGGTGAGCAGTTCTTC,CASSLGRGAGEQFF
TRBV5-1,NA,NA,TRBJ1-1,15,TGCGCCAGCAGCTTGGCCTCCGACAGAACCACTGAAGCTTTCTTT,CASSLASDRTTEAFF
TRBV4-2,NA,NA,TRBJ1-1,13,TGTGCCAGCAGCCAAGAAGGGGTCACTGAAGCTTTCTTT,CASSQEGVTEAFF
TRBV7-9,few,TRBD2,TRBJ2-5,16,TGTGCCAGCAGCGTTCCTAGCGGGAGGGCCCGGGAGACCCAGTACTTC,CASSVPSGRARETQYF
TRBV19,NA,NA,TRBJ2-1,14,TGTGCCAGTACGCCCGCTAACTCCTACAATGAGCAGTTCTTC,CASTPANSYNEQFF
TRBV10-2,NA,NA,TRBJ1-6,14,TGCGCCAGCAGGTCGGCGGGGAACAATTCACCCCTCCACTTT,CASRSAGNNSPLHF
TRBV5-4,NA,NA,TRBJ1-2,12,TGTGCCAGCAGCTTGGCCGGGGATGGCTACACCTTC,CASSLAGDGYTF
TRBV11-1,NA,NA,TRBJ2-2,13,TGTGCCAGCAGCTTCGTACGGACCGGGGAGCTGTTTTTT,CASSFVRTGELFF